Here is one TCR beta chain with its context. This clonotype was seen only a few times. Its cognate antigen has yet to be identified. No per-base quality is available; no much larger clone lies one base away. The sample originates from a study of T-cell memory formation after mild COVID-19 listed by TCRdb under 2021. Study-level background: TCR sequence clusters from the two donors were largely donor specific. In a couple of donors, T-cell clones that expanded and contracted after mild COVID-19 were followed by sequencing TCRalpha and TCRbeta repertoires longitudinally. Two young, previously healthy adult volunteers, one female and one male, were included in the cohort.

Ficoll-Paque density gradient centrifugation was used to isolate PBMCs. For sequencing, an Illumina NovaSeq 6000 was employed. Using 5'RACE with constant-segment primers, TCRalpha and TCRbeta cDNA libraries were constructed, with sample barcodes and unique molecular identifiers added in the process. RNA was extracted from every sample with Trizol reagent. Library amplification was performed in two PCR steps, and a second sample barcode and Illumina TruSeq adapters were introduced in the second step. Sequencing of libraries was performed on an Illumina NovaSeq with 2 x 150 bp paired-end reads. Per the source publication's procedure: Reads were demultiplexed and collapsed into UMI-guided consensus sequences with migec v1.2.7. Using mixcr v2.1.11, UMI consensuses were aligned to TRA and TRB V and J templates and then assembled into clonotypes. A clonotype was counted as expanded or contracted only if both edgeR and NoisET called the change significant, with noise models trained on biological replicates. For edgeR calls, the thresholds were a false discovery rate-adjusted p below 0.01 and a log2 fold-change of 1. PCA with hierarchical clustering of max-normalized trajectories of the 1000 most abundant clonotypes was used as exploratory dynamics analysis. Separately sequenced CD4+ and CD8+ repertoires were used to assign the CD4 or CD8 phenotype of responding clones. The raw public data were reprocessed by TCRdb itself: fastp quality trimming at Q25, MiXCR clonotype calling, in-frame beta chains only. Every entry covers one CDR3 protein and lists the most common genes and DNA from its rows. The V and J calls come from TCRdb's annotation, not from the publication. This sample holds about 600,000 distinct CDR3 sequences; about 20% were observed only once. The ten most abundant clones make up about 8.4% of the sample.

The germline V gene sets CDR1 to SGHRS and CDR2 to YFSETQ. V is cut by 4 bases and J by 3 bases, and the space between the germline ends is 13 bases. Including cysteine and phenylalanine, the CDR3 has 15 amino acids. Only the CDR3 DNA is retained, 45 bases long and in frame from the first base. On the study overall, not on this receptor specifically: SARS-CoV-2 specificity of the second-wave clones peaking on day 37 was not confirmed. The study covered only a couple of mild cases, and larger cohorts including severe cases with pre-infection samples were considered necessary. Contracting CD4+ clones were located mainly in the CM and EM memory subsets, whereas CD8+ clones were found to be enriched in EMRA. Clones contracting from day 15 to 85 had balanced CD4/CD8 phenotypes, while a second wave expanding from day 15 to 37 was biased towards CD4+. Some responding clones were detected in pre-infection memory, which suggested that pre-existing cross-reactive memory T cells had joined the SARS-CoV-2 response.

The chain was built from TRBV5-1 and TRBJ2-2; the D gene identity is not certain. Material for sequencing was PBMCs or a T cell subset sorted from them (not recorded which). The origin of this receptor is an adult woman who had mild COVID-19 (a few samples of this study predate the infection). The sample titles of this study are shuffled in the database, so cell type and time point are left out; the donor was told from shared clones. The nucleotides are TGCGCCAGCAGCCTTCTAACCGTCCACACCGGGGAGCTGTTTTTT. This codes for CASSLLTVHTGELFF.